One and the same sample provided the 30 T cell receptor beta chains below, sequenced in a study of T cell repertoires in cytomegalovirus infection. A single record per CDR3 protein comes from TCRdb applying MiXCR to the reads. The repertoire holds roughly 500,000 distinct CDR3 sequences, with 16% as singletons. Input material: CD8+ T cells from PBMCs. Receptor source: a human donor in good health (CMV status not recorded). Some clones in this sample may be carry-over from other donors' samples.

A few counts support this clonotype. The rearrangement joins TRBV4-1 to TRBJ2-1; D is uncertain. CDR3 length: 13 amino acids. Trimming took off 4 bases at V and 5 bases at J, with 9 bases between the two ends. Germline CDR1 MGHRA, CDR2 YSYEKL. DNA of the CDR3: TGCGCCAGCAGCCTCTCTCAGAACAATGAGCAGTTCTTC. The encoded protein is CASSLSQNNEQFF.

There are many counts of this clonotype. This CDR3 reads CASSLEHNEQFF. In DNA form, the CDR3 reads TGTGCCAGCAGTTTAGAACACAATGAGCAGTTCTTC. The genes are TRBV12-3 or TRBV12-4 and TRBJ2-1; D remains ambiguous. V was trimmed by 1 base and J by 5 bases, leaving 3 bases between them. The CDR3 spans 12 residues.

The chain couples TRBV10-3 to TRBJ2-2; D gene uncertain. Trimming took 7 bases from V and 2 from J, leaving 5 bases between them. CDR1 and CDR2 (germline): ENHRY, SYGVKD. This CDR3 spans 12 amino acids. CDR3 region: CAITNNTGELFF. Written as DNA, the CDR3 is TGTGCCATCACCAATAACACCGGGGAGCTGTTTTTT.

This clonotype was picked up a small number of times. The chain recombines TRBV12-3 or TRBV12-4 with TRBJ1-5; D gene ambiguous. The CDR3 has 14 residues. Trimming took 3 bases from V and 6 from J, leaving 12 bases between them. CDR3 in DNA: TGTGCCAGCAGTTTTGGGTGTATTTTTCAGCCCCAGCATTTT. It codes for CASSFGCIFQPQHF.

This clonotype showed up many times. This chain joins TRBV12-3 or TRBV12-4 and TRBJ2-1; D gene ambiguous. The V gene lost 2 bases and the J gene lost 6 bases, with 11 bases spanning the gap. The CDR3 loop spans 14 amino acids. CDR3 sequence: CASSLIRVGNEQFF. The CDR3 nucleotides read TGTGCCAGCAGTTTAATTCGCGTTGGCAATGAGCAGTTCTTC.

To note about this clonotype: Without the conserved terminal phenylalanine or tryptophan, this CDR3 likely stems from a read error. This CDR3 reads CASSLSRTSGVGYEQYL. CDR3 DNA sequence: TGTGCCAGCAGTTTATCCCGGACTAGCGGGGTCGGCTACGAGCAGTACTTA. V is TRBV28 and J is TRBJ2-7; 12 bases fit TRBD2. Per germline, CDR1 MDHEN and CDR2 SYDVKM. Trimming cost V 1 base and J 3 bases; bases outside gene matches: 7. This CDR3 contains 17 residues.

A word on this clonotype: The CDR3 does not end in the conserved phenylalanine or tryptophan, so this is likely a read error. V gene TRBV23-1 combines with J gene TRBJ1-1; D uncertain. TRBV23-1 is sorted into the ORF group, with uncertain function. The V end lost 2 bases, the J end lost 0 bases, and 10 bases lay between the germline ends. The CDR3 is made up of 15 amino acids. CDR3 loop: CASSQDGIMNTEAFS. DNA for the CDR3: TGCGCCAGCAGTCAAGACGGAATCATGAACACTGAAGCTTTCTCT.

This sequence joins TRBV20-1 and TRBJ1-2; no clear D gene. The CDR3 is 10 amino acids. The V end was cut by 5 bases, the J end by 7 bases, with 8 bases between. CDR1 DFQATT and CDR2 SNEGSKA come from the germline V gene (reference sequence). Here the CDR3 DNA reads TGCAGTGCTCAAGCCGGTGGCTACACCTTC. This sequence encodes CSAQAGGYTF.

V is TRBV29-1 and J is TRBJ2-7; TRBD2 aligns across 12 bases. The trim removed 6 bases at V and 0 bases at J, leaving 0 bases unmatched. Germline assignment: CDR1 SQVTM and CDR2 ANQGSEA. The CDR3 is 13 amino acids. CDR3 in amino acids: CSVTSGSSYEQYF. DNA of the CDR3: TGCAGCGTGACTAGCGGGAGCTCCTACGAGCAGTACTTC.

This clonotype was seen a few times. V is TRBV2 and J is TRBJ2-1; TRBD1 agrees at 8 bases. CDR3 length: 15 residues. Germline V gene data show CDR1 as SNHLY and CDR2 as FYNNEI. Losses at the gene ends were 10 bases for V and 2 bases for J; bases not matched to a gene: 10. CDR3 amino acids: CATHRPGGPYNEQFF. The CDR3 DNA is TGTGCCACCCACCGTCCAGGGGGCCCCTACAATGAGCAGTTCTTC. Drawing the rest from reference TRBV2 and TRBJ2-1, the complete variable domain is EPEVTQTPSHQVTQMGQEVILRCVPISNHLYFYWYRQILGQKVEFLVSFYNNEISEKSEIFDDQFSVERPDGSNFTLKIRSTKLEDSAMYFCATHRPGGPYNEQFFGPGTRLTVL.

The rearrangement uses TRBV19 and TRBJ1-1, with D perhaps TRBD1 (6 bases). Germline V lookup: CDR1 LNHDA, CDR2 SQIVND (reference sequence). The CDR3 totals 13 residues. Trimming left V 2 bases short and J 7 bases short, with 11 bases between. In nucleotides, the CDR3 is TGTGCCAGTAGTATAACAGGGTTGGGTGAAGCTTTCTTT. Translated, it gives CASSITGLGEAFF. The full variable domain, rest sourced from reference TRBV19 and TRBJ1-1, is DGGITQSPKYLFRKEGQNVTLSCEQNLNHDAMYWYRQDPGQGLRLIYYSQIVNDFQKGDIAEGYSVSREKKESFPLTVTSAQKNPTAFYLCASSITGLGEAFFGQGTRLTVV.

This clonotype was picked up many times. The rearrangement links TRBV7-9 to TRBJ1-1, with D unclear. Germline loops: CDR1 SEHNR, CDR2 FQNEAQ (reference sequence). This CDR3 is 10 amino acids long. The ends were cut back, 2 bases at V and 11 bases at J, with 6 bases in the middle. The CDR3 sequence is CASSLRMAFF. In nucleotides, the CDR3 is TGTGCCAGCAGCTTAAGGATGGCTTTCTTT. The variable domain in full, with the rest retrieved from reference TRBV7-9 and TRBJ1-1, is DTGVSQNPRHKITKRGQNVTFRCDPISEHNRLYWYRQTLGQGPEFLTYFQNEAQLEKSRLLSDRFSAERPKGSFSTLEIQRTEQGDSAMYLCASSLRMAFFGQGTRLTVV.

The table lists this clonotype with many counts. The chain links TRBV28 to TRBJ1-5; a possible D gene is TRBD1 (6 bases). Trimming took off 5 bases at V and 4 bases at J, with 21 bases between the two ends. The CDR3 extends over 17 amino acids. CDR1 is MDHEN and CDR2 is SYDVKM in the germline V gene. CDR3: CASSSLQGTEGNQPQHF. The CDR3 DNA is TGTGCCAGCAGTAGCTTACAGGGAACCGAGGGGAATCAGCCCCAGCATTTT.

The genes are TRBV19 and TRBJ1-3; 7 bases agree with TRBD1. The trim removed 4 bases at V and 11 bases at J, leaving 5 bases unmatched. The CDR3 covers 12 residues. Germline values: CDR1 LNHDA, CDR2 SQIVND (reference sequence). CDR3 sequence reads: CASSNRQGAIYF. CDR3 sequence (DNA): TGTGCCAGTAGTAACCGACAGGGCGCCATATATTTT. The entire variable domain, with the rest obtained from reference TRBV19 and TRBJ1-3, is as follows: DGGITQSPKYLFRKEGQNVTLSCEQNLNHDAMYWYRQDPGQGLRLIYYSQIVNDFQKGDIAEGYSVSREKKESFPLTVTSAQKNPTAFYLCASSNRQGAIYFGEGSWLTVV.

Points on this clonotype: A much larger clone differs by one base, so this may be a read error. The genes are TRBV7-9 and TRBJ2-1; D is unclear. There are 13 residues in the CDR3. Germline CDR1 reads SEHNR; CDR2 reads FQNEAQ (reference sequence). The CDR3 DNA reads TGTGCCAGCAGCTTAGGACACTACAATGAGCAGTTATTC. Amino acid sequence: CASSLGHYNEQLF.

V usage is TRBV30 and J usage is TRBJ2-1; perhaps TRBD2 as D (5 bases). There are 12 residues in the CDR3. The germline CDR1 and CDR2 sequences are GTSNPN and SVGIG (reference sequence). With 8 bases removed from V and 9 bases from J, the gap between germline ends came to 17 bases. CDR3 in DNA: TGTGCCCTGTTACACTGGGCGGGTGAGCAGTTCTTC. Protein sequence: CALLHWAGEQFF.

This clonotype has more than one count but fewer than ten. The rearrangement uses TRBV5-6 and TRBJ2-2; 10 bases line up with TRBD1. J gave up 7 bases and V 4 bases, and 4 bases lay outside the gene matches. This CDR3 is built from 14 residues. Germline CDR1 and CDR2: SGHDT and YYEEEE. The CDR3, as DNA: TGTGCCAGCAGCGCCGGGACAGGGGTCGGGGAGCTGTTTTTT. This gives the protein CASSAGTGVGELFF.

This clonotype was picked up a small number of times. The chain joins TRBV12-3 or TRBV12-4 to TRBJ2-3, with 10 positions matching TRBD2. V shed 3 bases and J 6 bases; nucleotides not matched to a gene: 15. CDR3 length: 18 amino acids. In DNA form, the CDR3 reads TGTGCCAGCAGTTTGTCCGCGGTACTAGCGGGGAATATGGATACGCAGTATTTT. Protein: CASSLSAVLAGNMDTQYF.

This clonotype was seen at least ten times. Written as DNA, the CDR3 is TGTGCCAGCAGTGACTACGACCTGGTCGGGGGTGAGCAGTTCTTC. Its protein is CASSDYDLVGGEQFF. J is TRBJ2-1 and V is TRBV2; TRBD2 is a possible D gene (6 bases). Trimming removed 3 bases from V and 9 bases from J, with 18 bases in between. Per the germline V gene, CDR1 is SNHLY and CDR2 is FYNNEI. The CDR3 spans 15 residues.

This clonotype was counted many times. The chain is built from TRBV15 and TRBJ2-1; 11 bases agree with TRBD2. V lost 1 base to trimming and J lost 6 bases; unmatched junction nucleotides: 14. This CDR3 region has 19 residues. Per the germline V gene, CDR1 is LNHNV and CDR2 is YYDKDF (reference sequence). The CDR3 reads CATSRAPGLAEDHGNEQFF. The CDR3 DNA reads as TGTGCCACCAGCAGAGCCCCGGGACTAGCGGAGGACCACGGCAATGAGCAGTTCTTC.

This chain connects TRBV24-1 to TRBJ1-1; TRBD1 aligns across 11 bases. Germline lookup yields CDR1 KGHDR and CDR2 SFDVKD. The CDR3 sequence is 15 residues long. V lost 3 bases, J lost 3 bases, and 2 bases stayed unmatched. CDR3 in DNA: TGTGCCACCAGTGATGGACAGGGGGCGTACACTGAAGCTTTCTTT. As protein: CATSDGQGAYTEAFF.

The chain recombines TRBV20-1 with TRBJ1-4; 12 nucleotides match TRBD1. Germline V CDR1 and CDR2: DFQATT, SNEGSKA (reference sequence). J was trimmed by 6 bases and V by 1 base; bases with no gene match: 12. The CDR3 runs 18 residues. In DNA form, the CDR3 reads TGCAGTGCTAGAGTATCCTGGGACAGGGGGCTTGAAGATGAAAAACTGTTTTTT. It codes for CSARVSWDRGLEDEKLFF.

This clonotype was seen a handful of times. V usage is TRBV11-2 and J usage is TRBJ2-2; D call uncertain. Trimming removed 2 bases at V and 0 bases at J, with 10 bases between. This CDR3 is 16 amino acids long. Per germline, CDR1 SGHAT and CDR2 FQNNGV. The CDR3 nucleotides read TGTGCCAGCAGCTTATGGGATAGCTCGAACACCGGGGAGCTGTTTTTT. Its protein is CASSLWDSSNTGELFF.

A remark on this clonotype: This CDR3 is missing its conserved last phenylalanine or tryptophan, likely due to a read error. V and J are TRBV27 and TRBJ2-1, with D uncertain. The CDR3 extends over 11 amino acids. Trimming pared 6 bases from V and 10 bases from J, leaving 10 bases between. Germline V gives CDR1 MNHEY, CDR2 SMNVEV (reference sequence). CDR3 region: CASRTALEQFL. CDR3 DNA: TGTGCCAGCAGAACTGCCTTGGAGCAGTTCTTA.

This clonotype was detected ten times or more. The rearrangement links TRBV7-9 to TRBJ1-1; D unclear. Germline V lookup: CDR1 SEHNR, CDR2 FQNEAQ (reference sequence). CDR3 length: 13 amino acids. V lost 5 bases, J lost 6 bases, and 13 bases lay in between. CDR3 DNA sequence: TGTGCCAGCAGCCGACGAGAGGGATCTGAAGCTTTCTTT. It codes for CASSRREGSEAFF.

The V call is TRBV27, the J call TRBJ1-1; possible D gene TRBD1, 5 bases. Trimming removed 1 base from V and 4 bases from J, with 13 bases in between. Looked up from germline, CDR1 is MNHEY and CDR2 is SMNVEV (reference sequence). The CDR3 runs 15 residues. The DNA for the CDR3 is TGTGCCAGCAGTTTATTGGGGCGCGGAGGCACTGAAGCTTTCTTT. It translates to CASSLLGRGGTEAFF.

This clonotype has only a few counts. The rearrangement joins TRBV5-1 to TRBJ2-3; the match to TRBD2 covers 8 bases. With V trimmed by 2 bases and J by 10 bases, 12 bases remained unmatched. CDR3 size: 15 residues. Germline V lookup: CDR1 SGHRS, CDR2 YFSETQ. The chain's CDR3 is CASSLSGGANPAQYF. CDR3 DNA sequence: TGCGCCAGCAGCTTATCCGGGGGGGCCAACCCCGCGCAGTATTTT.

The chain uses TRBV27 and TRBJ1-4; no definite D call. The germline gives CDR1 MNHEY, CDR2 SMNVEV (reference sequence). CDR3 length: 12 residues. The V gene lost 8 bases and the J gene lost 10 bases, with 14 bases spanning the gap. The DNA of the CDR3 is TGTGCCAGCGGGTTCCCCTGGGGAAAACTGTTTTTT. Its protein is CASGFPWGKLFF.

This clonotype came up a few times. One end of the junction fails to match germline, which may point to a read error. V usage is TRBV28 and J usage is TRBJ2-7; tentatively, D is TRBD1 or TRBD2 (6 bases each). Germline V CDR1 and CDR2: MDHEN, SYDVKM. The CDR3 runs to 15 residues. The CDR3 nucleotides are TGTGCCAGCAGTTCATTGGGAACCGGGGGCCGCATCCTCCCGTTC. Translating it yields CASSSLGTGGRILPF. The full variable domain, its missing parts supplied by reference TRBV28 and TRBJ2-7, is DVKVTQSSRYLVKRTGEKVFLECVQDMDHENMFWYRQDPGLGLRLIYFSYDVKMKEKGDIPEGYSVSREKKERFSLILESASTNQTSMYLCASSSLGTGGRILPFGPGTRLTVT.

As to this clonotype: A clone one base away is much larger, so this may be a read error. The CDR3 loop reads CASSGEDSSYDQYF. The CDR3 bases are TGTGCCAGCAGCGGAGAGGACAGCTCCTACGATCAGTACTTC. This chain connects TRBV7-9 to TRBJ2-7; maybe TRBD1 (6 bases). This CDR3 spans 14 amino acids. Germline-derived CDR1 and CDR2 are SEHNR and FQNEAQ (reference sequence).